This T cell receptor (beta chain) was retrieved from a study of control samples from healthy donors and cancer patients. Trimming left V 4 bases short and J 11 bases short, with 21 bases between. Looked up from germline, CDR1 is SGHRS and CDR2 is YFSETQ. This CDR3 spans 14 amino acids. Libraries were prepared by immunoSEQ multiplex PCR; TCRdb keeps only in-frame clonotypes and omits some of them. The table shows under 130,000 clones, with around 89% occurring only once. This rearrangement joins TRBV5-1 to TRBJ1-1, with D possibly matching TRBD1 (6 bases). The receptor comes from a man aged 60 to 75 with lung cancer. What was sequenced was PBMCs. The CDR3 reads CASSAQGPSILAFF. CDR3 bases: TGCGCCAGCAGCGCACAGGGACCGTCAATACTTGCTTTCTTT. Complete variable domain (other parts from reference TRBV5-1 and TRBJ1-1): KAGVTQTPRYLIKTRGQQVTLSCSPISGHRSVSWYQQTPGQGLQFLFEYFSETQRNKGNFPGRFSGRQFSNSRSEMNVSTLELGDSALYLCASSAQGPSILAFFGQGTRLTVV.